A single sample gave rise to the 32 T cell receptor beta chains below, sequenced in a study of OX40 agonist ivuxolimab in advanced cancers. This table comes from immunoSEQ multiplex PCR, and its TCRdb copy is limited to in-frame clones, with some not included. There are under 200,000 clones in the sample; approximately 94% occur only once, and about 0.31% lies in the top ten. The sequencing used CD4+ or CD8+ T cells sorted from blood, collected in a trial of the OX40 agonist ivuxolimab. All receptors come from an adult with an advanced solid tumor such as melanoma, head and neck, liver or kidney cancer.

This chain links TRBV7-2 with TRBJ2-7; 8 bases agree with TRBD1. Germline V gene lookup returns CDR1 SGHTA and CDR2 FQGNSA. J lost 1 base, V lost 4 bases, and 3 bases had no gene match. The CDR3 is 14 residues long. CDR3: CASSSDRESYEQYF. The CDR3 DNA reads TGTGCCAGCAGCTCGGACAGGGAGTCCTACGAGCAGTACTTC.

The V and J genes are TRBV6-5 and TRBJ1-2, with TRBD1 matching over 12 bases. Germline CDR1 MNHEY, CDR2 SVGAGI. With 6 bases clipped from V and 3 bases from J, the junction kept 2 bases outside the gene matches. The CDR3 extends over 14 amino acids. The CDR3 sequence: CASRGTGGYYGYTF. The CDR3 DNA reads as TGTGCCAGCAGGGGGACAGGGGGCTACTATGGCTACACCTTC.

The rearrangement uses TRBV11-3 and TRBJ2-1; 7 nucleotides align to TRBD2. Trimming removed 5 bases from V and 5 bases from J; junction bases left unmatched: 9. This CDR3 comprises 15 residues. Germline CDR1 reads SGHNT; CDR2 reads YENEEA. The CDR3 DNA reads TGTGCCAGCAGCCCGAGCGGGATGTCAAACAATGAGCAGTTCTTC. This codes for CASSPSGMSNNEQFF.

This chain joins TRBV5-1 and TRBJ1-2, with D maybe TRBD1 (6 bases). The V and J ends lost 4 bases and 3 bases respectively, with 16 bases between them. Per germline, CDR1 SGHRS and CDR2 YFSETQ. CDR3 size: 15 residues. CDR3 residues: CASSGIGAGDYGYTF. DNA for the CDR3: TGCGCCAGCAGCGGGATCGGGGCAGGGGACTATGGCTACACCTTC.

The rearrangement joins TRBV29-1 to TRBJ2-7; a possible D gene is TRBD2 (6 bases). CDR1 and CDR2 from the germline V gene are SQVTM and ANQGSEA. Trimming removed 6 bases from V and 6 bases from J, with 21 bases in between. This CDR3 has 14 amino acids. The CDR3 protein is CSVEAGPSGGEQYF. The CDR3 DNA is TGCAGCGTCGAGGCGGGACCCTCCGGAGGCGAGCAGTACTTC.

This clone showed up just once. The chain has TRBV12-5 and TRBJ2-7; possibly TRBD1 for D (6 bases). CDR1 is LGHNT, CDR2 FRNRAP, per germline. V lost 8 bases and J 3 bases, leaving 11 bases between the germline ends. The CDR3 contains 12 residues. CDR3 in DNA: TGTGCTAGTAGCAGGGGTTTCTACGAGCAGTACTTC. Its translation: CASSRGFYEQYF.

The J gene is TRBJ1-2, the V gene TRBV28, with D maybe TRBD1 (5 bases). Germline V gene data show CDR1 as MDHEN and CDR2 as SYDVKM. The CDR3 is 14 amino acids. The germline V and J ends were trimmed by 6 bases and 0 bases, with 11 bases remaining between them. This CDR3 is CASSSGATNYGYTF. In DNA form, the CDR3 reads TGTGCCAGCAGCTCCGGGGCGACTAACTATGGCTACACCTTC.

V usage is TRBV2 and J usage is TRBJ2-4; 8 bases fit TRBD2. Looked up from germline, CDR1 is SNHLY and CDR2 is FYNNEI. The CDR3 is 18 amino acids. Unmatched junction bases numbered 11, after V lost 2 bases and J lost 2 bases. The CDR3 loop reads CASSETGGREVPKNIQYF. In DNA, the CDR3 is TGTGCCAGCAGTGAAACAGGAGGGCGGGAGGTTCCCAAAAACATTCAGTACTTC.

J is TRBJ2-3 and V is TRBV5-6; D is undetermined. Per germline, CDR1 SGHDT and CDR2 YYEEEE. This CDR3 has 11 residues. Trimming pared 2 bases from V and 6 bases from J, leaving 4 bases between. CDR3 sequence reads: CASSLIDTQYF. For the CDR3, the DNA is TGTGCCAGCAGCTTAATCGATACGCAGTATTTT.

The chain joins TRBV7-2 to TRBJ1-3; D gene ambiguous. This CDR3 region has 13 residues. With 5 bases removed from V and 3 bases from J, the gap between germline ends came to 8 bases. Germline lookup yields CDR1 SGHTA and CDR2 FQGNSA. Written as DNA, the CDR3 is TGTGCCAGCAGCCCCTCCAGTGGAAACACCATATATTTT. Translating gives CASSPSSGNTIYF.

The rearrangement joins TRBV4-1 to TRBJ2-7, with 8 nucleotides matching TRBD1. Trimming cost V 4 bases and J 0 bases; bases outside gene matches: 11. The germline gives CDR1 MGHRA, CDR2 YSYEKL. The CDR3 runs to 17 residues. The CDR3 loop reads CASSPMMGQADSYEQYF. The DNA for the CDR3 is TGCGCCAGCAGCCCTATGATGGGACAGGCTGACTCCTACGAGCAGTACTTC.

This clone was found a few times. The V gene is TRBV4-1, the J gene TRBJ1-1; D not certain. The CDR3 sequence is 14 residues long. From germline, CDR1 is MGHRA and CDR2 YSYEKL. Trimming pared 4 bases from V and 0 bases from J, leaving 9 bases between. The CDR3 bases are TGCGCCAGCAGCCCCCGGGCTTTGAACACTGAAGCTTTCTTT. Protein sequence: CASSPRALNTEAFF.

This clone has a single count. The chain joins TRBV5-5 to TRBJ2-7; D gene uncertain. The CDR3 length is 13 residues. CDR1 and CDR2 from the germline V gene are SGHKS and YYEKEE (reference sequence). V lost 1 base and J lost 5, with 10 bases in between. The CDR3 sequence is CASSLPVLDEQYF. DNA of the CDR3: TGTGCCAGCAGCTTGCCAGTTTTGGACGAGCAGTACTTC.

CDR3 loop: CASSPREASYNEQFF. As DNA, the CDR3 is TGTGCCAGCAGCCCTCGGGAGGCCTCCTACAATGAGCAGTTCTTC. The chain recombines TRBV4-2 with TRBJ2-1, with TRBD2 identical over 7 bases. With V trimmed by 4 bases and J by 0 bases, 3 bases remained unmatched. The CDR3 loop spans 15 amino acids. The germline CDR1 and CDR2 sequences are LGHNA and YNFKEQ.

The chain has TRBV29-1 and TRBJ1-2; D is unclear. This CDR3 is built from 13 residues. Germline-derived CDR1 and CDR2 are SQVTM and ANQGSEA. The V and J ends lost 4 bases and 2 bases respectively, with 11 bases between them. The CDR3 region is CSVGVGENYGYTF. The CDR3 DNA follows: TGCAGCGTTGGAGTAGGAGAAAACTATGGCTACACCTTC. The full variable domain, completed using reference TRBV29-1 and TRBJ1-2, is SAVISQKPSRDICQRGTSLTIQCQVDSQVTMMFWYRQQPGQSLTLIATANQGSEATYESGFVIDKFPISRPNLTFSTLTVSNMSPEDSSIYLCSVGVGENYGYTFGSGTRLTVV.

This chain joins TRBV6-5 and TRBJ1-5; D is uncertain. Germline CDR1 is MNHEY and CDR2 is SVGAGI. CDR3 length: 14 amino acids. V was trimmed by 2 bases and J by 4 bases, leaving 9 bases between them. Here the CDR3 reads CASSYGFPNQPQHF. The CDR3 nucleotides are TGTGCCAGCAGTTACGGTTTCCCGAATCAGCCCCAGCATTTT.

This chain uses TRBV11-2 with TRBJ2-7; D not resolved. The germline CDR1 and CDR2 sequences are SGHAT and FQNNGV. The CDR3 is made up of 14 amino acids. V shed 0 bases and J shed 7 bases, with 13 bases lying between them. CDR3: CASSLDRFLGEQYF. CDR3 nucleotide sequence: TGTGCCAGCAGCTTAGACAGGTTTTTAGGGGAGCAGTACTTC.

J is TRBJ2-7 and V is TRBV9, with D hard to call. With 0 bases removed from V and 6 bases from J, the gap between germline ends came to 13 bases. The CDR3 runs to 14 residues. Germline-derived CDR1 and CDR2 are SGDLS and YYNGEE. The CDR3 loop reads CASSVESKGSEQYF. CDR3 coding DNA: TGTGCCAGCAGCGTAGAATCGAAGGGCTCCGAGCAGTACTTC.

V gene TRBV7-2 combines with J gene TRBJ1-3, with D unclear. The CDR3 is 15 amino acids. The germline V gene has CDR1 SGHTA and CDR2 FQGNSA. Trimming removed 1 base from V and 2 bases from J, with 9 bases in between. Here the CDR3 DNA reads TGTGCCAGCAGCTTAGGGGGAGCCCCTGGAAACACCATATATTTT. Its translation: CASSLGGAPGNTIYF. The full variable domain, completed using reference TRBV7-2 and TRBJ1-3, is GAGVSQSPSNKVTEKGKDVELRCDPISGHTALYWYRQSLGQGLEFLIYFQGNSAPDKSGLPSDRFSAERTGGSVSTLTIQRTQQEDSAVYLCASSLGGAPGNTIYFGEGSWLTVV.

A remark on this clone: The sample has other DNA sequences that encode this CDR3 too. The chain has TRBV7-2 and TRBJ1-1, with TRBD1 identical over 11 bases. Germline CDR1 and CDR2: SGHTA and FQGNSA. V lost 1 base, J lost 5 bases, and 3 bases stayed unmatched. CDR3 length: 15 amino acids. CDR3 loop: CASSLGGTGGTEAFF. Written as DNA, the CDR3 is TGTGCCAGCAGCTTAGGAGGGACAGGGGGGACTGAAGCTTTCTTT. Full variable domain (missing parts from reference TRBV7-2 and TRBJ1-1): GAGVSQSPSNKVTEKGKDVELRCDPISGHTALYWYRQSLGQGLEFLIYFQGNSAPDKSGLPSDRFSAERTGGSVSTLTIQRTQQEDSAVYLCASSLGGTGGTEAFFGQGTRLTVV.

The CDR3 region has the DNA TGTGCCATCACCCCGGAACAGGGGAACACCGGGGAGCTGTTTTTT. This translates into CAITPEQGNTGELFF. The chain is built from TRBV5-4 and TRBJ2-2, with D possibly matching TRBD1 (6 bases). Trimming left V 9 bases short and J 1 base short, with 16 bases between. Germline V gene lookup returns CDR1 SGHNT and CDR2 YYREEE (reference sequence). The CDR3 extends over 15 amino acids.

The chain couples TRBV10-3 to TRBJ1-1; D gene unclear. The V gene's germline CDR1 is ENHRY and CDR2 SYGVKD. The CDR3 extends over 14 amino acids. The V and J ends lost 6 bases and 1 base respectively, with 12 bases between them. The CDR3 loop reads CAIRDSRGNTEAFF. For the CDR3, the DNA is TGTGCCATCAGGGACTCCCGTGGGAACACTGAAGCTTTCTTT.

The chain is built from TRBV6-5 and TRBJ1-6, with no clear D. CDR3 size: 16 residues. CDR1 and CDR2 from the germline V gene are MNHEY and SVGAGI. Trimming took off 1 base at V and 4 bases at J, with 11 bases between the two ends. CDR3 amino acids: CASSYYPGPYNSPLHF. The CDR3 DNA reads TGTGCCAGCAGTTACTACCCGGGCCCTTATAATTCACCCCTCCACTTT.

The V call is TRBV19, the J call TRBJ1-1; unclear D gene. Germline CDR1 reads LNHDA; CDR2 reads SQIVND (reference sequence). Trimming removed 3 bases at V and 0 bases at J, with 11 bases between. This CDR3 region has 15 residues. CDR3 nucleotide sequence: TGTGCCAGTAGTATTGACGGGAGCATGAACACTGAAGCTTTCTTT. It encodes CASSIDGSMNTEAFF.

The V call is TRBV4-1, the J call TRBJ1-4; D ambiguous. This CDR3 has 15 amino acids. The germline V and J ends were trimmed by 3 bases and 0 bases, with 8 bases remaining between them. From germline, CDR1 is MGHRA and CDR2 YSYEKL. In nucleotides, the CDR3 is TGCGCCAGCAGCCACCAGTTTGCAACTAATGAAAAACTGTTTTTT. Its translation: CASSHQFATNEKLFF.

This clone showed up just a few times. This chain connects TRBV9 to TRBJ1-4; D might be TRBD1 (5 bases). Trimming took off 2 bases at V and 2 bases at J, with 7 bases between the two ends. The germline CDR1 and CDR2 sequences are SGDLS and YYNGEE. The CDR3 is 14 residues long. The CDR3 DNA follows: TGTGCCAGCAGCGTCAGGGCCACTAATGAAAAACTGTTTTTT. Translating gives CASSVRATNEKLFF.

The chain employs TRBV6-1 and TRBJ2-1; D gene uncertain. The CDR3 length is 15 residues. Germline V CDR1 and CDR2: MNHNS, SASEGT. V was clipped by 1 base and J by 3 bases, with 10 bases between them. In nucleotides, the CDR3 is TGTGCCAGCAGTGAAGGGATAGGGCGCTACAATGAGCAGTTCTTC. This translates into CASSEGIGRYNEQFF.

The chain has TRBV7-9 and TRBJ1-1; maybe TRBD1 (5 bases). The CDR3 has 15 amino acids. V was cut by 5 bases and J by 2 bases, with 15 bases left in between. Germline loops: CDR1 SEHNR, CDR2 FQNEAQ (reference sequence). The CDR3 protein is CASSPQGNLNTEAFF. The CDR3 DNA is TGTGCCAGCAGCCCCCAGGGAAACCTAAACACTGAAGCTTTCTTT.

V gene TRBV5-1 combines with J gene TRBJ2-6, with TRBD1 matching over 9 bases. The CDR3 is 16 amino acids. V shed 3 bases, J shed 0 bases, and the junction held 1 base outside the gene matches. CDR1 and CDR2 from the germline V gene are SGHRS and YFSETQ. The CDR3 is CASSWTGASGANVLTF. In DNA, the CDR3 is TGCGCCAGCAGCTGGACAGGGGCCTCTGGGGCCAACGTCCTGACTTTC.

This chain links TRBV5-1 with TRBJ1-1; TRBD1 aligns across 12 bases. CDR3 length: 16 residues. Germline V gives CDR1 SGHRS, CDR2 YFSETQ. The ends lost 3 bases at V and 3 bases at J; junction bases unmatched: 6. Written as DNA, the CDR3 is TGCGCCAGCAGCTGGGGACAGGGGGCGGCGTACACTGAAGCTTTCTTT. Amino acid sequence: CASSWGQGAAYTEAFF. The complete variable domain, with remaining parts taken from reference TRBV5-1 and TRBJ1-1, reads KAGVTQTPRYLIKTRGQQVTLSCSPISGHRSVSWYQQTPGQGLQFLFEYFSETQRNKGNFPGRFSGRQFSNSRSEMNVSTLELGDSALYLCASSWGQGAAYTEAFFGQGTRLTVV.

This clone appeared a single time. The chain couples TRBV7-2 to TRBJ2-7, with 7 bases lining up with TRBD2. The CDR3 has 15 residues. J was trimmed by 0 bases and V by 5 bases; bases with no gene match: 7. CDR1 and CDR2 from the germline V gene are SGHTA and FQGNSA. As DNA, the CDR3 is TGTGCCAGCAGCCCCCGCGAGCGGGGCTCCTACGAGCAGTACTTC. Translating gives CASSPRERGSYEQYF.

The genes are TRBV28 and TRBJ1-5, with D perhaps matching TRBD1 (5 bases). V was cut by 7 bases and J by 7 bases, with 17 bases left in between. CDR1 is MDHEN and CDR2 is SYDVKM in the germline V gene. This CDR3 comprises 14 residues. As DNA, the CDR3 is TGTGCCAGCACCACGTCGGGCAGGGAACAGCCCCAGCATTTT. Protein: CASTTSGREQPQHF.